This T cell receptor (beta chain) was sequenced for a study of CD8 T cells in ankylosing spondylitis. Overall study findings and caveats: A TCR beta motif made of eight highly homologous variants seemed typical of ankylosing spondylitis blood. Earlier literature documents some of the motif variants in reactive arthritis synovial fluid and blood. Reported data indicate significant enrichment of disease-linked clones within matched ankylosing spondylitis synovial fluid.

The germline gives CDR1 DFQATT, CDR2 SNEGSKA (reference sequence). J was trimmed by 7 bases and V by 5 bases; bases with no gene match: 13. The CDR3 is 15 amino acids. This clonotype was seen many times. What it binds is unknown. Researchers built TCR beta libraries using quantitative 5'-RACE with molecular barcodes. TCRdb fed the 5' RACE reads into MiXCR, producing one record per CDR3 protein. Here the sample spans around 150,000 distinct CDR3 sequences, about 7.3% being singletons. The TCR comes from a female donor with ankylosing spondylitis or in good health (not recorded which). Sequenced sample: blood, either unsorted or a sorted T cell fraction (not recorded which). V gene TRBV20-1 combines with J gene TRBJ1-1, with 10 bases lining up with TRBD1. CDR3: CSAFKGGQGTDEAFF. The CDR3 region has the DNA TGCAGTGCTTTCAAGGGGGGACAGGGGACGGATGAAGCTTTCTTT.